This T cell receptor (beta chain) was recovered during a study of T-cell reconstitution after alpha-beta-depleted transplantation in children. J gave up 3 bases and V 6 bases, and 6 bases lay outside the gene matches. The CDR3 consists of 14 residues. Library preparation (for TCRbeta) was performed with unique molecular identifiers. Via MiXCR, TCRdb re-called the PCR reads, giving one row per CDR3 protein. This sample yields some 400,000 distinct CDR3 sequences, of which about a fifth are seen a single time; 3.8% belongs to the top ten. Many counts were recorded for this clonotype. The sample consisted of PBMCs from the stem cell graft donor, taken from the stem cell graft. The origin of this receptor is a human donor who donated a stem cell graft to a child with acute myeloid leukemia. This sequence joins TRBV12-3 or TRBV12-4 and TRBJ2-7; 9 bases agree with TRBD1. The CDR3 bases are TGTGCCAGCAGGGGACAGGGTTTGGGCTACGAGCAGTACTTC. Translation: CASRGQGLGYEQYF.